This TCR beta chain was sequenced for a study of blood T cell repertoires in COVID-19 (dated by TCRdb to 2018 to 2020). Regarding the research as a whole: Collaborator samples came from the United States, Italy and Spain and covered acute and convalescent phases of COVID-19. The prospective study material was composed of cDNA or gDNA derived from T cells, B-cell-depleted T cells, or PBMCs. Subjects who had been exposed to COVID-19, were actively infected with it, or had recovered from it provided the deeply sampled blood TCRbeta repertoires that made up the dataset. A freely available public database, intended as a resource for researchers studying the immune response to SARS-CoV-2, is where the repertoires were released. Samples were obtained from the ongoing ImmuneRACE study (first 160 participants) and from 1,200 or so subjects provided by 6 global collaborators. Sample metadata almost always included a de-identified subject ID, COVID-19 status, age in years and sex. HLA class I and class II types, where available, came from metadata supplied by the sample provider rather than from assay-based typing.

The collaborating institutions used their own protocols to collect whole blood in K2EDTA tubes. Collaborator samples were shipped for TCRbeta analysis as frozen whole blood, isolated PBMCs, or DNA extracted from either sample type. Turning to this clone: Its antigen is unknown. Base quality data are lacking; no much larger clone is found one base away.

General conclusions and limits of the study: How much clinical and demographic metadata was included differed by source and by participant, and the metadata was provided uncurated.

Taken from the germline V gene (reference sequence), the CDR1 and CDR2 loops are LNHNV and YYDKDF. The V and J ends are trimmed by 9 bases and 0 bases, leaving 12 bases between them. The CDR3 covers 15 residues, taking in both the cysteine and the phenylalanine. The sequence is cut down to CDR3 DNA, 45 bases in frame from base 1. TCRbeta CDR3 regions were amplified from genomic DNA using the immunoSEQ Assay, a bias-controlled multiplex PCR. The original pipeline was this. The number of nucleated cells in each sample was estimated by amplification of reference gene primers within the assay. To quantify the absolute abundance of each unique TCRbeta CDR3 rearrangement, sequence reads were collapsed and filtered. For each sample, productive Simpson clonality was calculated as the square root of Simpson's diversity index over productive rearrangements. The clones in this table, taken by TCRdb from immuneACCESS, are in-frame only. Not every clone is retained; where verified, under half of the shortfall comes from an unresolved V gene, and the cause of the rest is unknown. That table is the source of V, J and clone size, and D and trimming were worked out from the DNA. The sample table lists about 120,000 clones, 82% of them with a count of one. 7.9% of the sample rests with the top ten.

The rearrangement joined TRBV15 to TRBJ2-6; 5 matching bases give a weak D call of TRBD1. The receptor comes from a man in his 70s with acute or convalescent COVID-19. The sequenced material came from peripheral blood. Here is the DNA: TGTGCCACGGCAAGGGGAATCTCTGGGGCCAACGTCCTGACTTTC. The resulting protein is CATARGISGANVLTF. Full variable domain (CDR3 extended with the reference TRBV15 and TRBJ2-6 proteins): DAMVIQNPRYQVTQFGKPVTLSCSQTLNHNVMYWYQQKSSQAPKLLFHYYDKDFNNEADTPDNFQSRRPNTSFCFLDIRSPGLGDTAMYLCATARGISGANVLTFGAGSRLTVL.